What follows is one TCR beta chain and its context. As yet, its antigen is unknown. This record belongs to a study of T cell repertoires in cytomegalovirus infection. Study at large: The authors relied on CMV epitopes, both recently identified HLA-C-restricted and well-studied HLA-B-restricted. Public signatures in TCR beta pointed to CMV infection and matching HLA type.

TCRdb passed the reads through MiXCR, listing each CDR3 protein once. The repertoire consists of fewer than 200,000 distinct CDR3 sequences, with roughly 20% occurring once and the leading ten covering under 30%. Study-wide results and caveats: Cumulated frequencies of public TCR beta families served to identify carriers of CMV plus the relevant HLA.

This receptor was identified in a human donor in good health (CMV status not recorded). Some clones in this sample may be carry-over from other donors' samples. The sequenced sample was CD8+ T cells from cultured PBMCs, obtained from culture after CMV antigen stimulation.

CDR3 residues: CASSLAGVGNEQFF. The CDR3 bases are TGTGCCAGCAGTTTAGCGGGAGTGGGTAATGAGCAGTTCTTC. V usage is TRBV12-3 or TRBV12-4 and J usage is TRBJ2-1, with a weak D call TRBD2 (5 bases). This CDR3 region has 14 residues. The ends were cut back, 0 bases at V and 7 bases at J, with 10 bases in the middle.